Listed here are 8 T cell receptor beta chains from one sample, sequenced in a study of control samples from healthy donors and cancer patients. Method: immunoSEQ multiplex PCR; TCRdb's copy keeps in-frame clones and lacks some. The repertoire holds 150,000 or so clones, with around nine tenths as singletons. Sequencing was done on a sample of blood. The receptors derive from a woman in her 30s in good health.

J is TRBJ2-3 and V is TRBV5-1; weak D call: TRBD1 (5 bases). V lost 0 bases and J 3 bases, leaving 14 bases between the germline ends. CDR3 size: 16 residues. CDR1 is SGHRS, CDR2 YFSETQ, per germline. This chain's CDR3 is CASSLGGQGQTDTQYF. CDR3 nucleotides: TGCGCCAGCAGCTTGGGGGGCCAGGGTCAAACAGATACGCAGTATTTT.

The rearrangement joins TRBV28 to TRBJ1-2; TRBD1 matches 7 bases. The germline gives CDR1 MDHEN, CDR2 SYDVKM. The CDR3 runs to 16 residues. V lost 3 bases to trimming and J lost 4 bases; unmatched junction nucleotides: 11. CDR3 sequence (DNA): TGTGCCAGCAGTTTCCCAACAGGGGACCCCACCTATGGCTACACCTTC. This encodes CASSFPTGDPTYGYTF.

As for this clone: The junction departs from germline at one end; a sequencing error may be responsible. V gene TRBV27 combines with J gene TRBJ1-1; D remains unclear. The CDR3 spans 14 residues. CDR1 is MNHEY and CDR2 is SMNVEV in the germline V gene (reference sequence). The CDR3 spells CASNLSGRNTEAFF. The CDR3, as DNA: TGTGCCAGCAATTTATCTGGCAGGAACACTGAAGCTTTCTTT.

This chain uses TRBV28 with TRBJ2-7; D gene uncertain. The CDR3 totals 11 residues. Germline CDR1 reads MDHEN; CDR2 reads SYDVKM. V was clipped by 6 bases and J by 3 bases, with 6 bases between them. This CDR3 is CASSWRYEQYF. In DNA form, the CDR3 reads TGTGCCAGCAGCTGGCGCTACGAGCAGTACTTC.

The rearrangement uses TRBV11-2 and TRBJ2-4; D is uncertain. The CDR3 length is 11 residues. The V end lost 3 bases, the J end lost 9 bases, and 6 bases lay between the germline ends. Germline V gene lookup returns CDR1 SGHAT and CDR2 FQNNGV. CDR3 bases: TGTGCCAGCAGCTTCTCCGGCATTCAGTACTTC. Encoded protein: CASSFSGIQYF.

The chain carries TRBV18 and TRBJ1-1, with D possibly matching TRBD1 (5 bases). V shed 0 bases and J shed 4 bases, with 18 bases lying between them. Per germline, CDR1 KGHSH and CDR2 LQKENI. The CDR3 has 17 residues. CDR3 DNA: TGTGCCAGCTCACCACCGGCGAAGGGAGGGGTGTTCACTGAAGCTTTCTTT. It encodes CASSPPAKGGVFTEAFF.

The V gene is TRBV4-2, the J gene TRBJ2-5; TRBD2 matches at 10 bases. This CDR3 spans 18 amino acids. CDR1 is LGHNA and CDR2 is YNFKEQ in the germline V gene. With 1 base clipped from V and 5 bases from J, the junction kept 13 bases outside the gene matches. This CDR3 is CASSQGARSGGAMETQYF. The DNA for the CDR3 is TGTGCCAGCAGCCAAGGAGCAAGGAGCGGGGGGGCTATGGAGACCCAGTACTTC.

V gene TRBV11-2 combines with J gene TRBJ1-1; possibly TRBD1 for D (6 bases). CDR1 is SGHAT and CDR2 is FQNNGV in the germline V gene. This CDR3 spans 14 amino acids. V was trimmed by 6 bases and J by 5 bases, leaving 16 bases between them. DNA for the CDR3: TGTGCCAGCAGACGCCCGGGGGCGGGGACTGAAGCTTTCTTT. Translation gives CASRRPGAGTEAFF.